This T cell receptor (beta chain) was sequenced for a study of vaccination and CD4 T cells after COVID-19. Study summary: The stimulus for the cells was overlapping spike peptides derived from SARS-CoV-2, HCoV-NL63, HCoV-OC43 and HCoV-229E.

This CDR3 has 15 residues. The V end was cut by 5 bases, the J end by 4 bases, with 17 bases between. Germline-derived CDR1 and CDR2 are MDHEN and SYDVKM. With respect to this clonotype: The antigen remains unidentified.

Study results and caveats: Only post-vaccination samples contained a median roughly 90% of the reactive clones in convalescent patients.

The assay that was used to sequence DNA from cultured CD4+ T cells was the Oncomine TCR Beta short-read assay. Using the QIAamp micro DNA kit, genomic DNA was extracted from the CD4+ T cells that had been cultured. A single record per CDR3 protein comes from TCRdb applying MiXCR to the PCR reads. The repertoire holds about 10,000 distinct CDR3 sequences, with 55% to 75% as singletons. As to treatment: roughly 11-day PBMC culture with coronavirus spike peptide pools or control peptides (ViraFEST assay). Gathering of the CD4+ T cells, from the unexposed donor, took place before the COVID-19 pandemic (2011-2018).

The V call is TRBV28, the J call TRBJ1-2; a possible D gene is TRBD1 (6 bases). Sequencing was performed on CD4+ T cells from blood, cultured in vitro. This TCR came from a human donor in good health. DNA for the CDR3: TGTGCCAGCAGTGGGGGTGGGGGGCTAGGCTATGGCTACACCTTC. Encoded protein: CASSGGGGLGYGYTF.